These 27 T cell receptor beta chains were sequenced from one sample in a study of beta chain features in type 1 diabetes. Study-wide findings and caveats: Among patients with Type 1 diabetes, TCRB CDR3s were moderately but significantly shorter in every one of the four CD4+ subsets.

These TCRs' antigens remain unknown. Reverse transcribing all isolated RNA meant expressed TCRB transcripts were sequenced. Repertoires were generated with immunoSEQ multiplex PCR, while TCRdb's copy carries only in-frame clones and drops some. The sample records a few hundred thousand clones, 20% being singletons. The material sequenced was naive CD4+ T cells from blood. Source of these receptors: a woman aged 40 to 50 with type 1 diabetes.

This chain connects TRBV5-1 to TRBJ2-7; 8 bases map to TRBD2. Germline CDR1 and CDR2: SGHRS and YFSETQ. The CDR3 contains 14 residues. The J segment lost 6 bases and the V segment lost 1 base, leaving 6 bases of the junction unmatched. The CDR3 protein is CASSLTDSGGEQYF. In DNA, the CDR3 is TGCGCCAGCAGCTTGACTGACAGCGGGGGCGAGCAGTACTTC. Complete variable domain (other parts from reference TRBV5-1 and TRBJ2-7): KAGVTQTPRYLIKTRGQQVTLSCSPISGHRSVSWYQQTPGQGLQFLFEYFSETQRNKGNFPGRFSGRQFSNSRSEMNVSTLELGDSALYLCASSLTDSGGEQYFGPGTRLTVT.

This clone was detected a few times. The chain joins TRBV6-5 to TRBJ2-5; possible D gene TRBD1, 6 bases. The V gene lost 5 bases and the J gene lost 1 base, with 11 bases spanning the gap. The length of the CDR3 is 14 residues. In germline, CDR1 is MNHEY, CDR2 SVGAGI. CDR3 bases: TGTGCCAGCAGTCGGACAGACGCCCAAGAGACCCAGTACTTC. Encoded protein: CASSRTDAQETQYF.

On this clone itself: Within the sample, other DNA sequences also encode this same CDR3. The chain recombines TRBV30 with TRBJ1-5; D is ambiguous. Per the germline V gene, CDR1 is GTSNPN and CDR2 is SVGIG (reference sequence). The CDR3 spans 13 residues. V was clipped by 0 bases and J by 5 bases, with 8 bases between them. The CDR3 loop reads CAWSVAGDQPQHF. The CDR3 DNA reads as TGTGCCTGGAGTGTAGCCGGGGATCAGCCCCAGCATTTT.

A few counts support this clone. The chain has TRBV29-1 and TRBJ2-1; D perhaps matches TRBD1 (6 bases). Germline loops: CDR1 SQVTM, CDR2 ANQGSEA. The CDR3 sequence is 14 residues long. V dropped 6 bases and J dropped 0 bases, with 12 bases sitting between them. The CDR3 DNA reads as TGCAGCGTAGGACAGTTCAGCTCCTACAATGAGCAGTTCTTC. Protein sequence: CSVGQFSSYNEQFF.

The chain couples TRBV5-1 to TRBJ2-7, with 10 bases matching TRBD1. This CDR3 region has 14 residues. After removal of 7 bases from V and 6 bases from J, the junction contained 10 bases not matched to a gene. Germline V lookup: CDR1 SGHRS, CDR2 YFSETQ. CDR3: CASGPGQGLSEQYF. In nucleotides, the CDR3 is TGCGCCAGCGGTCCGGGACAGGGGCTCTCCGAGCAGTACTTC.

The rearrangement links TRBV9 to TRBJ2-7, with D possibly TRBD2 on 5 matching bases. V was pared by 0 bases and J by 7 bases, with 14 bases between. Germline values: CDR1 SGDLS, CDR2 YYNGEE. This CDR3 has 14 amino acids. The CDR3 bases are TGTGCCAGCAGCGTAGATGCGGGCCGAAGGGAGCAGTACTTC. Protein: CASSVDAGRREQYF.

Only a few counts were recorded for this clone. The genes are TRBV6-5 and TRBJ2-1; D perhaps matches TRBD1 (6 bases). The ends were cut back, 6 bases at V and 7 bases at J, with 13 bases in the middle. There are 13 residues in the CDR3. Germline V gene data show CDR1 as MNHEY and CDR2 as SVGAGI. CDR3 loop: CASSRQAWNEQFF. The CDR3 DNA reads as TGTGCCAGCAGCCGACAGGCTTGGAATGAGCAGTTCTTC.

This clone has only a few counts. The chain recombines TRBV7-2 with TRBJ2-1; D ambiguous. V was shortened by 8 bases and J by 10 bases, with 12 bases between the two germline ends. Germline V lookup: CDR1 SGHTA, CDR2 FQGNSA. CDR3 length equals 11 residues. CDR3 sequence (DNA): TGTGCCAGCGCCGTTCTAGGCGAGCAGTTCTTC. Translation gives CASAVLGEQFF. The whole variable domain, remainder taken from reference TRBV7-2 and TRBJ2-1, is GAGVSQSPSNKVTEKGKDVELRCDPISGHTALYWYRQSLGQGLEFLIYFQGNSAPDKSGLPSDRFSAERTGGSVSTLTIQRTQQEDSAVYLCASAVLGEQFFGPGTRLTVL.

The table lists this clone with a few counts. This chain uses TRBV25-1 with TRBJ2-7; 11 bases agree with TRBD1. CDR3 length: 14 residues. Germline assignment: CDR1 MGHDK and CDR2 SYGVNS. V shed 5 bases, J shed 7 bases, and the junction held 7 bases outside the gene matches. Here the CDR3 reads CASSTGQGGFEQYF. The DNA of the CDR3 is TGTGCCAGCAGTACGGGACAGGGGGGTTTTGAGCAGTACTTC.

The CDR3 sequence is CASSFGQVGAYEQYF. CDR3 in DNA: TGTGCCAGCAGCTTCGGACAGGTAGGAGCCTACGAGCAGTACTTC. The V call is TRBV7-2, the J call TRBJ2-7; the match to TRBD1 covers 7 bases. The V gene's germline CDR1 is SGHTA and CDR2 FQGNSA. V shed 3 bases and J 2 bases; nucleotides not matched to a gene: 7. The CDR3 totals 15 residues.

This clone was recorded a few times. The J gene is TRBJ1-5, the V gene TRBV29-1; tentative D call: TRBD1 (5 bases). Germline V gene lookup returns CDR1 SQVTM and CDR2 ANQGSEA. V lost 2 bases, J lost 5 bases, and 10 bases lay in between. The CDR3 is made up of 13 amino acids. The CDR3 region has the DNA TGCAGCGTTGAAAGCCAGGGCGATCAGCCCCAGCATTTT. Amino acids: CSVESQGDQPQHF.

V gene TRBV4-1 combines with J gene TRBJ2-1, with 14 positions matching TRBD2. Germline lookup yields CDR1 MGHRA and CDR2 YSYEKL. This CDR3 contains 18 residues. V lost 1 base, J lost 8 bases, and 10 bases stayed unmatched. CDR3 in amino acids: CASSQAPQTSGRAYEQFF. In nucleotides, the CDR3 is TGCGCCAGCAGCCAAGCCCCCCAGACTAGCGGGAGGGCTTATGAGCAGTTCTTC.

This clone was detected only a few times. The V and J genes are TRBV5-1 and TRBJ2-3; 7 nucleotides match TRBD1. CDR3 length: 14 amino acids. With V trimmed by 3 bases and J by 5 bases, 6 bases remained unmatched. Germline V gene sequence: CDR1 SGHRS, CDR2 YFSETQ. CDR3 sequence: CASSSGQAEDTQYF. CDR3 coding DNA: TGCGCCAGCAGCTCCGGACAGGCTGAAGATACGCAGTATTTT.

V and J are TRBV7-9 and TRBJ1-4, with 7 bases aligning to TRBD1. The J segment lost 10 bases and the V segment lost 1 base, leaving 0 bases of the junction unmatched. This CDR3 comprises 12 residues. In germline, CDR1 is SEHNR, CDR2 FQNEAQ (reference sequence). The CDR3 sequence: CASSLGDRKLFF. In DNA, the CDR3 is TGTGCCAGCAGCTTAGGGGACAGAAAACTGTTTTTT.

This clone came up a few times. The gene calls are TRBV6-6 and TRBJ2-3; D is undetermined. V was trimmed by 6 bases and J by 2 bases, leaving 3 bases between them. This CDR3 is 11 amino acids long. The V gene's germline CDR1 is MNHNY and CDR2 SVGAGI (reference sequence). CDR3 in amino acids: CASRYTDTQYF. For the CDR3, the DNA is TGTGCCAGCAGGTACACAGATACGCAGTATTTT.

V gene TRBV11-3 combines with J gene TRBJ1-4; D perhaps matches TRBD1 (5 bases). V was cut by 5 bases and J by 8 bases, with 18 bases left in between. Germline V lookup: CDR1 SGHNT, CDR2 YENEEA. The CDR3 has 15 amino acids. The CDR3 sequence: CASSRLGAAGEKLFF. The CDR3 nucleotides are TGTGCCAGCAGCCGGCTCGGTGCGGCAGGGGAAAAACTGTTTTTT.

This chain connects TRBV6-5 to TRBJ2-5; 7 bases are shared with TRBD2. The trim removed 2 bases at V and 4 bases at J, leaving 10 bases unmatched. The CDR3 sequence is 16 residues long. Germline lookup yields CDR1 MNHEY and CDR2 SVGAGI. DNA of the CDR3: TGTGCCAGCAGTTACGACAGCGGAGGGAGGGGAGAGACCCAGTACTTC. Its protein is CASSYDSGGRGETQYF.

This sequence joins TRBV7-3 and TRBJ2-1, with TRBD2 matching 13 bases. The CDR3 spans 15 residues. V gave up 5 bases and J gave up 7 bases; unmatched junction bases: 5. From germline, CDR1 is SGHTA and CDR2 FQGTGA. The CDR3 here is CASSPTSGRRNEQFF. The CDR3 DNA reads TGTGCCAGCAGCCCGACTAGCGGGAGGCGGAATGAGCAGTTCTTC.

The sample holds a few counts of this clone. The chain employs TRBV28 and TRBJ2-1, with 8 nucleotides matching TRBD1. The CDR3 extends over 12 amino acids. Looked up from germline, CDR1 is MDHEN and CDR2 is SYDVKM. Unmatched junction bases numbered 3, after V lost 2 bases and J lost 12 bases. This CDR3 is CASSLPGQGQFF. The CDR3 DNA reads TGTGCCAGCAGTTTACCCGGACAGGGGCAGTTCTTC. Full variable domain (missing parts from reference TRBV28 and TRBJ2-1): DVKVTQSSRYLVKRTGEKVFLECVQDMDHENMFWYRQDPGLGLRLIYFSYDVKMKEKGDIPEGYSVSREKKERFSLILESASTNQTSMYLCASSLPGQGQFFGPGTRLTVL.

V usage is TRBV4-3 and J usage is TRBJ2-7, with TRBD2 matching over 7 bases. The CDR3 contains 16 residues. Germline V gives CDR1 LGHNA, CDR2 YSLEER. Germline trimming cut 1 base from V and 4 bases from J; bases unmatched to any gene: 10. CDR3 nucleotides: TGCGCCAGCAGCCAAGGGCTGTGGAGCGGGACTTACGAGCAGTACTTC. Amino acids: CASSQGLWSGTYEQYF.

V gene TRBV7-8 combines with J gene TRBJ2-5; 9 nucleotides align to TRBD1. CDR1 is SGHVS and CDR2 is FQNEAQ in the germline V gene. The junction had 9 bases not matched to a gene; V was cut back by 5 bases and J by 5 bases. The CDR3 has 15 residues. The CDR3 region is CASSPLGTGKETQYF. The CDR3 DNA sequence: TGTGCCAGCAGCCCACTCGGGACAGGGAAGGAGACCCAGTACTTC.

This clone has a handful of counts. The chain combines TRBV6-5 with TRBJ2-1; tentatively, D is TRBD2 (5 bases). The V gene's germline CDR1 is MNHEY and CDR2 SVGAGI. The CDR3 spans 11 residues. V was cut by 6 bases and J by 8 bases, with 8 bases left in between. Here the CDR3 reads CASSLGDEQFF. CDR3 nucleotide sequence: TGTGCCAGCAGCCTCGGGGATGAGCAGTTCTTC.

The chain is built from TRBV28 and TRBJ2-5; D is perhaps TRBD2 (7 bases). The CDR3 has 15 amino acids. Germline assignment: CDR1 MDHEN and CDR2 SYDVKM. Trimming pared 5 bases from V and 0 bases from J, leaving 13 bases between. CDR3 sequence reads: CASSVPGGHQETQYF. CDR3 coding DNA: TGTGCCAGCAGTGTCCCGGGGGGCCACCAAGAGACCCAGTACTTC.

Only one count was recorded for this clone. The chain combines TRBV9 with TRBJ1-4, with a tentative D call TRBD1 (5 bases). Germline lookup yields CDR1 SGDLS and CDR2 YYNGEE. The CDR3 runs 15 residues. V was trimmed by 4 bases and J by 2 bases, leaving 12 bases between them. CDR3 bases: TGTGCCAGCAGCCGAGCCCAGGGTACTAATGAAAAACTGTTTTTT. This sequence encodes CASSRAQGTNEKLFF.

V usage is TRBV4-2 and J usage is TRBJ2-5, with TRBD2 identical over 8 bases. This CDR3 spans 15 amino acids. Germline assignment: CDR1 LGHNA and CDR2 YNFKEQ. The V segment lost 2 bases and the J segment 1 base; nucleotides outside the gene matches: 3. The CDR3 nucleotides read TGTGCCAGCAGCCAACAACTAGCGGTCCAAGAGACCCAGTACTTC. Its protein is CASSQQLAVQETQYF.

This chain connects TRBV7-9 to TRBJ2-7; TRBD1 might be the D (7 bases). Trimming left V 5 bases short and J 0 bases short, with 17 bases between. CDR1 and CDR2 from the germline V gene are SEHNR and FQNEAQ (reference sequence). This CDR3 contains 16 residues. Here the CDR3 reads CASSRWVRDSSYEQYF. In nucleotides, the CDR3 is TGTGCCAGCAGCCGGTGGGTGCGGGACAGCTCCTACGAGCAGTACTTC.

This clone was counted between two and nine times. V is TRBV30 and J is TRBJ2-6; D remains unclear. Germline values: CDR1 GTSNPN, CDR2 SVGIG (reference sequence). The V and J ends lost 4 bases and 4 bases respectively, with 8 bases between them. This CDR3 contains 13 residues. CDR3: CAWTAGGANVLTF. CDR3 DNA sequence: TGTGCCTGGACTGCCGGGGGGGCCAACGTCCTGACTTTC.